A selection of T cell receptor beta chains follows, all from one sample in a study of blood T cell repertoires in COVID-19. Clones were read by immunoSEQ multiplex PCR, and TCRdb kept only the in-frame ones, dropping some. Counted here are about 160,000 clones, around nine tenths occurring once; the ten biggest clones make up 10%. What was sequenced was peripheral blood. The origin of the receptors is a woman in her seventies with COVID-19, enrolled during active disease. CDR3s include the opening cysteine and the closing phenylalanine or tryptophan. The D gene is left open where the match is weak. The size entry is marked missing in some rows and otherwise reads once, few, many or a size class.

j_gene: TRBJ2-3
len: 15
d_gene: TRBD1
v_gene: TRBV15
abundance: NA
CDR3aa: CATRNPGQGTDTQYF
CDR3nt: TGTGCCACCAGGAATCCGGGACAGGGGACAGATACGCAGTATTTT

j_gene: TRBJ1-6
len: 15
d_gene: NA
v_gene: TRBV9
abundance: few
CDR3aa: CASSVGQGYNSPLHF
CDR3nt: TGTGCCAGCAGCGTAGGGCAGGGGTATAATTCACCCCTCCACTTT

j_gene: TRBJ1-2
len: 15
d_gene: NA
v_gene: TRBV5-6
abundance: NA
CDR3aa: CASSLGTRESFGYTF
CDR3nt: TGTGCCAGCAGCTTGGGTACAAGGGAGTCTTTTGGCTACACCTTC

j_gene: TRBJ2-2
len: 15
d_gene: TRBD1
v_gene: TRBV11-1
abundance: NA
CDR3aa: CASSVRTGFGGELFF
CDR3nt: TGTGCCAGCAGCGTAAGGACAGGGTTTGGCGGGGAGCTGTTTTTT

j_gene: TRBJ1-1
len: 13
d_gene: NA
v_gene: TRBV7-9
abundance: NA
CDR3aa: CASSSPQGFEAFF
CDR3nt: TGTGCCAGCAGCTCTCCCCAGGGATTTGAAGCTTTCTTT

j_gene: TRBJ1-6
len: 14
d_gene: TRBD1
v_gene: TRBV19
abundance: once
CDR3aa: CASSYGTGESPLHF
CDR3nt: TGTGCCAGTAGTTACGGGACAGGGGAATCACCCCTCCACTTT

j_gene: TRBJ2-5
len: 14
d_gene: TRBD1
v_gene: TRBV7-3
abundance: NA
CDR3aa: CASGLTGTQETQYF
CDR3nt: TGTGCCAGCGGATTGACAGGGACCCAGGAGACCCAGTACTTC

j_gene: TRBJ1-2
len: 13
d_gene: NA
v_gene: TRBV4-1
abundance: NA
CDR3aa: CASSQDGFYGYTF
CDR3nt: TGCGCCAGCAGCCAAGACGGGTTCTATGGCTACACCTTC

j_gene: TRBJ1-1
len: 14
d_gene: NA
v_gene: TRBV7-2
abundance: NA
CDR3aa: CASSEPGMHTEAFF
CDR3nt: TGTGCCAGCAGCGAACCGGGGATGCACACTGAAGCTTTCTTT

j_gene: TRBJ1-2
len: 16
d_gene: NA
v_gene: TRBV21-1
abundance: NA
CDR3aa: CASSKCWDRGGDGYTF
CDR3nt: TGTGCCAGCAGCAAATGCTGGGACAGGGGTGGAGATGGCTACACCTTC

j_gene: TRBJ2-2
len: 14
d_gene: TRBD2
v_gene: TRBV29-1
abundance: NA
CDR3aa: CSYNGGFAPGELFF
CDR3nt: TGCAGCTACAACGGGGGGTTCGCCCCGGGGGAGCTGTTTTTT

j_gene: TRBJ2-3
len: 17
d_gene: NA
v_gene: TRBV5-4
abundance: NA
CDR3aa: CASSVGLSGVRRDTQYF
CDR3nt: TGTGCCAGCAGCGTAGGTCTCTCAGGGGTAAGGCGAGATACGCAGTATTTT

j_gene: TRBJ1-3
len: 15
d_gene: TRBD1
v_gene: TRBV15
abundance: few
CDR3aa: CATSRDRGGGNTIYF
CDR3nt: TGTGCCACCAGCAGGGACAGGGGAGGTGGAAACACCATATATTTT

j_gene: TRBJ1-6
len: 16
d_gene: NA
v_gene: TRBV15
abundance: NA
CDR3aa: CATSRGGRSYNSPLHF
CDR3nt: TGTGCCACCAGCAGAGGGGGCAGGAGTTATAATTCACCCCTCCACTTT

j_gene: TRBJ2-7
len: 14
d_gene: TRBD1
v_gene: TRBV6-5
abundance: NA
CDR3aa: CASSKAGQGYEQYF
CDR3nt: TGTGCCAGCAGTAAGGCTGGACAGGGCTACGAGCAGTACTTC